This T cell receptor beta chain was profiled in a study of molecular identifiers for immune sequencing clone quantification. This clonotype was found many times. Germline V gene lookup returns CDR1 KGHDR and CDR2 SFDVKD. This CDR3 region has 17 residues. V shed 3 bases and J 7 bases; nucleotides not matched to a gene: 8. The use of previously described methods and listed TCR primers produced the bulk TCR libraries. TCRdb analysed the PCR reads with MiXCR anew, one entry per CDR3 protein. The top ten clones hold roughly 1.5% of a sample with tens of thousands of distinct CDR3 sequences, roughly 20% of them seen once.

The sequenced sample consisted of naive CD8+ T cells from blood, with Jurkat cell RNA spiked in. Sample subset: FACS-sorted CD8+CD4-CCR7+CD45RA+ naive T cells. V gene TRBV24-1 combines with J gene TRBJ2-1, with TRBD2 matching over 13 bases. The clonotype originates from a human donor in good health. Some libraries in this study had Jurkat cell RNA spiked in. The CDR3 DNA reads TGTGCCACCAGTGATACTACGACTAGCGGGAGGTTGAATGAGCAGTTCTTC. This encodes CATSDTTTSGRLNEQFF.